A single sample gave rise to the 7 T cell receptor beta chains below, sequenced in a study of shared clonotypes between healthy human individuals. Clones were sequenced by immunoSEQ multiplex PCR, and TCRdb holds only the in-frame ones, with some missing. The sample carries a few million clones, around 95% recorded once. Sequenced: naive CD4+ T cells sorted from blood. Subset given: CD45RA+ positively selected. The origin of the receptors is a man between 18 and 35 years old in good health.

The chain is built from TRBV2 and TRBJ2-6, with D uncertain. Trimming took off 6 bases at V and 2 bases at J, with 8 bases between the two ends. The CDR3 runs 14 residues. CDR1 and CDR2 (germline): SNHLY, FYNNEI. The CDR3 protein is CASRDVAGANVLTF. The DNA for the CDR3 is TGTGCCAGCAGGGACGTGGCTGGGGCCAACGTCCTGACTTTC.

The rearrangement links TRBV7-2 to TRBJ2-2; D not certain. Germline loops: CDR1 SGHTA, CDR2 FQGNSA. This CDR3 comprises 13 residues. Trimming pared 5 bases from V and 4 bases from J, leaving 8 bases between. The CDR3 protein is CASSNPSTGELFF. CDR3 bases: TGTGCCAGCAGCAATCCGTCCACCGGGGAGCTGTTTTTT.

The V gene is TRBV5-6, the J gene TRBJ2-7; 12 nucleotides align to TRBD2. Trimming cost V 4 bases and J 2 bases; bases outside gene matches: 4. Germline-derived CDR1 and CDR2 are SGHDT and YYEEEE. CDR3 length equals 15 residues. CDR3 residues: CASSPGLAGTYEQYF. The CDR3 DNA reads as TGTGCCAGCAGCCCCGGACTAGCGGGAACCTACGAGCAGTACTTC.

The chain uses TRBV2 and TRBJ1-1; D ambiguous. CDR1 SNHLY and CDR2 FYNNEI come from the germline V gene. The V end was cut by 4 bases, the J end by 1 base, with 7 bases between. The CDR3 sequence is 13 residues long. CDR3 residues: CASSVRPNTEAFF. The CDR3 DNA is TGTGCCAGCAGTGTTAGGCCGAACACTGAAGCTTTCTTT.

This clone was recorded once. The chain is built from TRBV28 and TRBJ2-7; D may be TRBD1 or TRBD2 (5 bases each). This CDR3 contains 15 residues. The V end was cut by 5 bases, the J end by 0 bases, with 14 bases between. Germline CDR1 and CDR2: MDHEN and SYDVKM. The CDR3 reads CASSPWDQSSYEQYF. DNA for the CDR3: TGTGCCAGCAGTCCCTGGGACCAGAGCTCCTACGAGCAGTACTTC. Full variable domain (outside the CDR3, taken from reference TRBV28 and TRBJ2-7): DVKVTQSSRYLVKRTGEKVFLECVQDMDHENMFWYRQDPGLGLRLIYFSYDVKMKEKGDIPEGYSVSREKKERFSLILESASTNQTSMYLCASSPWDQSSYEQYFGPGTRLTVT.

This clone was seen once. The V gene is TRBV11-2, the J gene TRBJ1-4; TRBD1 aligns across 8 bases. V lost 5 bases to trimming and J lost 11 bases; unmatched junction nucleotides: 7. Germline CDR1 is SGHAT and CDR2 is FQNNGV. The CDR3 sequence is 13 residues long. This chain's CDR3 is CASSPGQGGKLFF. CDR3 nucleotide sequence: TGTGCCAGCAGCCCCGGACAGGGAGGGAAACTGTTTTTT. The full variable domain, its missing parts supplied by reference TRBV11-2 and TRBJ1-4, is EAGVAQSPRYKIIEKRQSVAFWCNPISGHATLYWYQQILGQGPKLLIQFQNNGVVDDSQLPKDRFSAERLKGVDSTLKIQPAKLEDSAVYLCASSPGQGGKLFFGSGTQLSVL.

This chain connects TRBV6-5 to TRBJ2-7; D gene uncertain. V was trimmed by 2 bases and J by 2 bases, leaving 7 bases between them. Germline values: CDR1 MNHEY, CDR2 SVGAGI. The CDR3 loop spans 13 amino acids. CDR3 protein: CASSYGVTYEQYF. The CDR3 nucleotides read TGTGCCAGCAGTTACGGGGTAACCTACGAGCAGTACTTC.